This T cell receptor (beta chain) was identified during a study of shared clonotypes between healthy human individuals. Naive CD8 cells lacked CD45RO, underwent positive selection for CCR7 and left out terminally differentiated effector memory CD45RA+ cells. CDR1 and CDR2 from the germline V gene are SGHDN and FVKESK. Between the trimmed V and J ends, which lost 0 bases and 7 bases, there was a span of 21 bases. The length of the CDR3 is 17 residues. Sequenced by immunoSEQ multiplex PCR; TCRdb stores in-frame clones only, minus some. This sample carries under 850,000 clones, 80% to 95% of them seen once, and the ten largest clones take 20% to 30%.

The V gene is TRBV14, the J gene TRBJ1-1; no clear D. The sample was naive CD8+ T cells sorted from blood. This clonotype was sampled from a man aged 30-40 years in good health. CDR3 DNA: TGTGCCAGCAGCCAAGATCAATCGAGATTACTGGAGGATGAAGCTTTCTTT. Translated: CASSQDQSRLLEDEAFF.